The next 14 T cell receptor beta chains were all read from a single sample in a study of blood T cell repertoires in COVID-19. The table came from immunoSEQ multiplex PCR; TCRdb's copy has only in-frame clones and leaves some out. The data contain a few hundred thousand clones, 90% to 95% of them singletons. The sample taken for sequencing was PBMCs or T cells enriched from blood (not recorded which). The receptors were sampled from a human donor in a cohort exposed to, infected with or recovered from COVID-19 (not recorded which). The donor label of this sample is uncertain.

The rearrangement joins TRBV9 to TRBJ1-1; D remains unclear. The germline CDR1 and CDR2 sequences are SGDLS and YYNGEE. Trimming cost V 0 bases and J 2 bases, with 8 bases left between them. The CDR3 covers 14 residues. CDR3 residues: CASSVAPHNTEAFF. The CDR3 DNA sequence: TGTGCCAGCAGCGTAGCCCCACATAACACTGAAGCTTTCTTT.

The J gene is TRBJ1-1, the V gene TRBV14; TRBD1 agrees at 7 bases. The germline gives CDR1 SGHDN, CDR2 FVKESK. J lost 11 bases, V lost 1 base, and 4 bases had no gene match. This CDR3 region has 12 residues. The CDR3 bases are TGTGCCAGCAGCCAAGTAGGGACAGTGGCTTTCTTT. As protein: CASSQVGTVAFF. Complete variable domain (other parts from reference TRBV14 and TRBJ1-1): EAGVTQFPSHSVIEKGQTVTLRCDPISGHDNLYWYRRVMGKEIKFLLHFVKESKQDESGMPNNRFLAERTGGTYSTLKVQPAELEDSGVYFCASSQVGTVAFFGQGTRLTVV.

The genes are TRBV12-5 and TRBJ1-2, with a possible D match to TRBD1 (5 bases). The CDR3 totals 18 residues. Trimming took off 1 base at V and 4 bases at J, with 22 bases between the two ends. Germline V gene data show CDR1 as LGHNT and CDR2 as FRNRAP. The DNA for the CDR3 is TGTGCTAGTGGTTTGGCCGTCAAGGGGCAGCTTGGCGTCTATGGCTACACCTTC. Its protein is CASGLAVKGQLGVYGYTF.

The chain joins TRBV27 to TRBJ2-1; 8 bases align to TRBD1. The V segment lost 7 bases and the J segment 3 bases; nucleotides outside the gene matches: 11. The germline gives CDR1 MNHEY, CDR2 SMNVEV (reference sequence). This CDR3 comprises 16 residues. The CDR3 nucleotides read TGTGCCAGCACCTCGTTCGGGGGACAGGACTACAATGAGCAGTTCTTC. Its translation: CASTSFGGQDYNEQFF.

Of note for this clone: Other DNA sequences in the same sample also yield this CDR3. The chain joins TRBV5-1 to TRBJ2-7; TRBD2 matches at 9 bases. There are 14 residues in the CDR3. V gave up 0 bases and J gave up 3 bases; unmatched junction bases: 1. Germline lookup yields CDR1 SGHRS and CDR2 YFSETQ. The CDR3 loop reads CASSLVSGGYEQYF. Here the CDR3 DNA reads TGCGCCAGCAGCTTGGTTAGCGGGGGCTACGAGCAGTACTTC.

The V call is TRBV5-1, the J call TRBJ2-5; maybe TRBD2 (5 bases). V lost 1 base, J lost 0 bases, and 7 bases lay in between. Germline CDR1 reads SGHRS; CDR2 reads YFSETQ. The CDR3 is 14 residues long. The CDR3 DNA reads as TGCGCCAGCAGCTTGAGCGGATACCAAGAGACCCAGTACTTC. It is translated as CASSLSGYQETQYF.

J is TRBJ2-7 and V is TRBV5-6; 8 nucleotides match TRBD2. CDR1 is SGHDT, CDR2 YYEEEE, per germline. V gave up 2 bases and J gave up 6 bases; unmatched junction bases: 4. The CDR3 has 13 residues. The CDR3 DNA is TGTGCCAGCAGCTTAGGACTAGCCGGCGAGCAGTACTTC. This codes for CASSLGLAGEQYF.

The rearrangement links TRBV4-3 to TRBJ2-5, with TRBD2 identical over 8 bases. Germline V lookup: CDR1 LGHNA, CDR2 YSLEER. There are 13 residues in the CDR3. V dropped 4 bases and J dropped 13; count of bases not matched to a gene: 11. This CDR3 reads CASSRTLAGGMYF. The CDR3 nucleotides read TGCGCCAGCAGCCGGACTCTAGCGGGCGGTATGTACTTC.

The rearrangement joins TRBV25-1 to TRBJ2-7; 12 positions match TRBD1. The V gene end was trimmed by 1 base and the J gene end by 7 bases; junction bases not matched to a gene: 8. This CDR3 region has 16 residues. Germline V gene sequence: CDR1 MGHDK, CDR2 SYGVNS. CDR3 loop: CASSEFGGQGAQEQYF. The CDR3 DNA reads TGTGCCAGCAGTGAATTCGGGGGACAGGGGGCTCAGGAGCAGTACTTC.

The J gene is TRBJ2-7, the V gene TRBV3-1 (or the pseudogene TRBV3-2), with 8 bases lining up with TRBD2. The J segment lost 2 bases and the V segment lost 2 bases, leaving 5 bases of the junction unmatched. Looked up from germline, CDR1 is LGHDT and CDR2 is YNNKEL (reference sequence). CDR3 length equals 15 residues. The CDR3 loop reads CASSQPGGATYEQYF. The CDR3 coding sequence is TGTGCCAGCAGCCAACCCGGGGGGGCCACCTACGAGCAGTACTTC.

A single count supports this clone. The genes are TRBV12-5 and TRBJ1-2; D perhaps matches TRBD1 (5 bases). This CDR3 region has 18 residues. Trimming pared 2 bases from V and 8 bases from J, leaving 27 bases between. CDR1 LGHNT and CDR2 FRNRAP come from the germline V gene. The CDR3: CASGLRLREILGPHGYTF. CDR3 nucleotides: TGTGCTAGTGGTTTGAGGTTAAGAGAGATTCTGGGGCCTCACGGCTACACCTTC.

This chain links TRBV25-1 with TRBJ2-5; 9 bases match TRBD1. Trimming removed 3 bases from V and 4 bases from J; junction bases left unmatched: 6. The CDR3 has 15 amino acids. CDR1 and CDR2 from the germline V gene are MGHDK and SYGVNS. This chain's CDR3 is CASSEGTGTTETQYF. The CDR3, as DNA: TGTGCCAGCAGTGAGGGGACAGGGACCACAGAGACCCAGTACTTC.

A single count supports this clone. The chain combines TRBV9 with TRBJ2-3; D may be TRBD2 (7 bases). From germline, CDR1 is SGDLS and CDR2 YYNGEE. This CDR3 spans 17 amino acids. Trimming took 2 bases from V and 2 from J, leaving 18 bases between them. CDR3: CASSVTGRGGHTDTQYF. As DNA, the CDR3 is TGTGCCAGCAGCGTCACAGGGAGGGGGGGCCACACAGATACGCAGTATTTT.

The J gene is TRBJ1-2, the V gene TRBV6-6; a possible D gene is TRBD1 (6 bases). CDR1 MNHNY and CDR2 SVGAGI come from the germline V gene (reference sequence). The CDR3 covers 10 residues. Trimming cost V 9 bases and J 8 bases, with 10 bases left between them. DNA for the CDR3: TGTGCCAGTCGGACAGCCGGCTACACCTTC. The encoded protein is CASRTAGYTF.